Below, 3 T cell receptor beta chains from the same sample are listed, as sequenced in a study of PD-L1 blockade in urothelial cancer. The protocol was immunoSEQ multiplex PCR, while the TCRdb copy is restricted to in-frame clones and leaves out a portion. The sample yields some 30,000 clones, 85% to 90% seen once. The sample was PBMCs, taken around atezolizumab (anti-PD-L1) treatment. All receptors come from a man between 45 and 60 years old with urothelial cancer.

This chain uses TRBV9 with TRBJ2-1; 9 bases fit TRBD1. CDR3 length equals 16 residues. The germline V gene encodes CDR1 SGDLS and CDR2 YYNGEE. J gave up 4 bases and V 3 bases, and 8 bases lay outside the gene matches. The CDR3 region is CASSAPGQGPYNEQFF. Written as DNA, the CDR3 is TGTGCCAGCAGCGCCCCAGGACAGGGGCCATACAATGAGCAGTTCTTC.

This clone has a single count. This chain connects TRBV29-1 to TRBJ1-2, with 7 bases identical to TRBD1. V shed 1 base and J 7 bases; nucleotides not matched to a gene: 12. The CDR3 extends over 15 amino acids. CDR1 and CDR2 (germline): SQVTM, ANQGSEA. The CDR3, as DNA: TGCAGCGTTGAAGGGTGGGACAGAGGAGAGGTTGGCTACACCTTC. Protein: CSVEGWDRGEVGYTF.

On this clone: Within the sample, other DNA sequences also encode this same CDR3. CDR3 loop: CASSSAGAKNIQYF. The CDR3 bases are TGTGCCAGCAGCTCTGCAGGGGCCAAAAACATTCAGTACTTC. The genes are TRBV28 and TRBJ2-4; D perhaps matches TRBD1 (5 bases). The ends were cut back, 6 bases at V and 1 base at J, with 10 bases in the middle. The CDR3 totals 14 residues. CDR1 MDHEN and CDR2 SYDVKM come from the germline V gene.